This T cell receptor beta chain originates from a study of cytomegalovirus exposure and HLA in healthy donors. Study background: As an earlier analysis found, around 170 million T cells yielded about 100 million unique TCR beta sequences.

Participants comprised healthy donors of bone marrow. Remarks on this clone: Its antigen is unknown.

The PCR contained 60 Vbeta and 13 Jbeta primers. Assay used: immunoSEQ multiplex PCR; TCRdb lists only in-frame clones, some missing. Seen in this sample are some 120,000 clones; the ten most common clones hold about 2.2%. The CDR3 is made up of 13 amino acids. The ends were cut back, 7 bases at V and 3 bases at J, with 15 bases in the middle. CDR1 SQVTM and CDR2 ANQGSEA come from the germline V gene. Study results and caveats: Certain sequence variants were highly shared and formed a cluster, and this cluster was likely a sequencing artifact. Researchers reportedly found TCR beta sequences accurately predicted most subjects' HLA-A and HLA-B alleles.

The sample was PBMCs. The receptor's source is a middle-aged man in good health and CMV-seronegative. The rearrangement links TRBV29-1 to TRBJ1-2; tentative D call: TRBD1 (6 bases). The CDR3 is CSGHRVVDYGYTF. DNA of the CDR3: TGCAGCGGACACAGGGTAGTTGACTATGGCTACACCTTC.